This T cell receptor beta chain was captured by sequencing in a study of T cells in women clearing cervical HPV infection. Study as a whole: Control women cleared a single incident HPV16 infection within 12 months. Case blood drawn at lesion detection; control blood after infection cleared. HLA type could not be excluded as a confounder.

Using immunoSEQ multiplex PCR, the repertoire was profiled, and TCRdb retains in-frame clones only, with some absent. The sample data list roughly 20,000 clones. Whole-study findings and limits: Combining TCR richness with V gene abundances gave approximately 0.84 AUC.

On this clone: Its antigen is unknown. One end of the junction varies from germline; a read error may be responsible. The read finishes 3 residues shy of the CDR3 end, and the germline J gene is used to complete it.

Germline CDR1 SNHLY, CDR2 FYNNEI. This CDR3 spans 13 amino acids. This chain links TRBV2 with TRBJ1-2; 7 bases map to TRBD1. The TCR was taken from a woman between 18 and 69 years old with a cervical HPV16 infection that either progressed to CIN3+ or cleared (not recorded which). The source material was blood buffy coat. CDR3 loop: CASRKTGNCGYTF. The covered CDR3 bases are TGTGCCAGCCGGAAGACAGGGAACTGTGGC. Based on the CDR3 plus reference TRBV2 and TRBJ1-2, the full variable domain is EPEVTQTPSHQVTQMGQEVILRCVPISNHLYFYWYRQILGQKVEFLVSFYNNEISEKSEIFDDQFSVERPDGSNFTLKIRSTKLEDSAMYFCASRKTGNCGYTFGSGTRLTVV.